The T cell receptor (beta chain) under discussion was sequenced for a study of graft-versus-host responses after intestinal transplantation. Overall study context: Transplant types were multivisceral, liver-intestinal, or isolated intestinal. Induction using anti-thymocyte globulin, followed by tacrolimus and steroids for roughly 3 years, was given to all recipients. Findings and limits, study-wide: Among circulating GvH clones, peak levels were associated with early post-transplant declines in HvG clones.

The V gene lost 0 bases and the J gene lost 2 bases, with 12 bases spanning the gap. CDR1 MRHNA and CDR2 SNTAGT come from the germline V gene. The CDR3 loop spans 16 amino acids. Method: immunoSEQ multiplex PCR; TCRdb's copy keeps in-frame clones and lacks some. This sample has around 1,300 clones, with 80% to 90% found just once. Comment on this clone: The target antigen is unknown.

The chain employs TRBV6-4 and TRBJ2-3; no clear D gene. The sequences come from PBMCs, collected just over 32 days after intestinal transplant. The source is a human patient who received an intestinal transplant, so some T cells may come from the graft donor. The CDR3 coding sequence is TGTGCCAGCAGTGACTCGGAGTCCAGCCCCACAGATACGCAGTATTTT. Protein product: CASSDSESSPTDTQYF.